One sample yielded the 5 T cell receptor beta chains listed below, sequenced in a study of cytomegalovirus exposure and HLA in healthy donors. Measured with immunoSEQ multiplex PCR; TCRdb has only the in-frame clones, and not every one. This repertoire shows around 150,000 clones, about 80% found once; its top ten account for less than 35%. The sample was PBMCs. These receptor sequences come from a man aged 25 to 40 in good health and CMV-seropositive.

The J gene is TRBJ2-3, the V gene TRBV15; maybe TRBD2 (5 bases). This CDR3 is 17 amino acids long. Trimming pared 1 base from V and 3 bases from J, leaving 17 bases between. Germline V gene sequence: CDR1 LNHNV, CDR2 YYDKDF (reference sequence). The CDR3 spells CATSRVSRGGLTDTQYF. The CDR3 bases are TGTGCCACCAGCAGAGTGTCGAGAGGCGGGTTAACAGATACGCAGTATTTT.

The CDR3 DNA reads as TGTGCCAGCAGCTATGGACTAGCGGGAGTGCTGGAGGAGACCCAGTACTTC. The encoded protein is CASSYGLAGVLEETQYF. The chain couples TRBV5-6 to TRBJ2-5; 13 bases are shared with TRBD2. CDR1 and CDR2 (germline): SGHDT, YYEEEE. J gave up 5 bases and V 3 bases, and 10 bases lay outside the gene matches. This CDR3 spans 17 amino acids.

This rearrangement joins TRBV30 to TRBJ2-7, with a weak D call TRBD1 (5 bases). This CDR3 is built from 14 residues. Germline V lookup: CDR1 GTSNPN, CDR2 SVGIG (reference sequence). The V end lost 1 base, the J end lost 5 bases, and 15 bases lay between the germline ends. CDR3 coding DNA: TGTGCCTGGAGTGGGGATGGGGCATCGGACGAGCAGTACTTC. It yields the protein CAWSGDGASDEQYF.

This sequence joins TRBV7-8 and TRBJ1-1, with D possibly being TRBD1 (5 bases). Germline lookup yields CDR1 SGHVS and CDR2 FQNEAQ. Trimming removed 5 bases from V and 2 bases from J, with 6 bases in between. The CDR3 has 12 amino acids. CDR3 bases: TGTGCCAGCAGCCAGGGAAACACTGAAGCTTTCTTT. Protein product: CASSQGNTEAFF.

The V call is TRBV7-6, the J call TRBJ1-1; 7 bases fit TRBD1. This CDR3 contains 15 residues. Germline V gene sequence: CDR1 SGHVS, CDR2 FNYEAQ. V dropped 1 base and J dropped 0; count of bases not matched to a gene: 2. The CDR3 nucleotides read TGTGCCAGCAGCTTAGTAGGGGGCGTGAACACTGAAGCTTTCTTT. Amino acids: CASSLVGGVNTEAFF.